One sample yielded the 11 T cell receptor beta chains listed below, sequenced in a study of blood T cell repertoires in COVID-19. Here immunoSEQ multiplex PCR was the method, and the copy in TCRdb shows in-frame clones only, minus some. Seen here are about 170,000 clones, more than 75% observed once, and the top ten hold over 7.5%. The sample comprised peripheral blood. Receptor source: a woman aged 70 to 79 with acute or convalescent COVID-19.

V usage is TRBV19 and J usage is TRBJ2-7, with D possibly matching TRBD1 (6 bases). V was cut by 4 bases and J by 5 bases, with 12 bases left in between. The CDR3 runs 13 residues. Germline V gene sequence: CDR1 LNHDA, CDR2 SQIVND (reference sequence). The CDR3 is CASSNRVNHEQYF. CDR3 sequence (DNA): TGTGCCAGTAGTAACAGGGTGAACCACGAGCAGTACTTC.

The gene calls are TRBV5-1 and TRBJ1-1; D might be TRBD1 (6 bases). Per germline, CDR1 SGHRS and CDR2 YFSETQ. This CDR3 has 15 residues. Trimming stripped 6 bases from V and 2 bases from J, with 17 bases between. The CDR3 spells CASKKIEQGNTEAFF. The CDR3 DNA is TGCGCCAGCAAGAAGATTGAACAGGGAAACACTGAAGCTTTCTTT.

This clone showed up just once. This chain links TRBV9 with TRBJ2-7; TRBD2 is a possible D gene (5 bases). The CDR3 runs 15 residues. Germline V gene sequence: CDR1 SGDLS, CDR2 YYNGEE. Trimming stripped 3 bases from V and 7 bases from J, with 20 bases between. CDR3 protein: CASSGLAGGSREQYF. In DNA, the CDR3 is TGTGCCAGCAGCGGACTGGCGGGCGGGTCTCGGGAGCAGTACTTC.

This chain uses TRBV5-4 with TRBJ2-2; 7 bases fit TRBD1. There are 14 residues in the CDR3. Germline V gene data show CDR1 as SGHNT and CDR2 as YYREEE (reference sequence). J lost 7 bases, V lost 3 bases, and 6 bases had no gene match. Here the CDR3 reads CASSSRDSLGELFF. In DNA form, the CDR3 reads TGTGCCAGCAGCTCCCGGGACAGCCTCGGGGAGCTGTTTTTT.

The J gene is TRBJ1-6, the V gene TRBV2; TRBD1 might be the D (5 bases). From germline, CDR1 is SNHLY and CDR2 FYNNEI. The CDR3 is 13 residues long. The V end was cut by 8 bases, the J end by 9 bases, with 14 bases between. The CDR3 loop reads CASWSRAGSPLHF. CDR3 sequence (DNA): TGTGCCAGCTGGAGCAGGGCTGGTTCACCCCTCCACTTT.

The V call is TRBV6-6, the J call TRBJ1-5; D may be TRBD1 (5 bases). Germline lookup yields CDR1 MNHNY and CDR2 SVGAGI (reference sequence). V lost 6 bases, J lost 0 bases, and 12 bases lay in between. The CDR3 totals 15 residues. The CDR3 sequence is CASRPDIISNQPQHF. Written as DNA, the CDR3 is TGTGCCAGCAGACCGGACATCATTAGCAATCAGCCCCAGCATTTT.

This sequence joins TRBV9 and TRBJ2-1, with D tentatively TRBD2 (6 bases). The CDR3 loop spans 15 amino acids. Per the germline V gene, CDR1 is SGDLS and CDR2 is YYNGEE. Trimming shortened V by 1 base and J by 5 bases, and 13 bases separated the two germline ends. The CDR3 region is CASSVMASAHNEQFF. The CDR3 nucleotides are TGTGCCAGCAGCGTAATGGCTAGCGCCCACAATGAGCAGTTCTTC.

This clone was seen only a few times. The rearrangement joins TRBV9 to TRBJ1-2; the match to TRBD1 covers 9 bases. The CDR3 consists of 16 residues. The V segment lost 6 bases and the J segment 0 bases; nucleotides outside the gene matches: 9. Germline-derived CDR1 and CDR2 are SGDLS and YYNGEE. The CDR3 here is CASTQGGTGTNYGYTF. The CDR3 DNA follows: TGTGCCAGCACTCAAGGGGGGACAGGGACTAACTATGGCTACACCTTC.

Regarding this clone: This same CDR3 is encoded by further DNA sequences in the sample. J is TRBJ1-1 and V is TRBV5-1, with no clear D. Trimming took 4 bases from V and 2 from J, leaving 9 bases between them. Germline values: CDR1 SGHRS, CDR2 YFSETQ. This CDR3 is built from 13 residues. CDR3 nucleotides: TGCGCCAGCAGCCCTGAGGTAAACACTGAAGCTTTCTTT. Protein: CASSPEVNTEAFF.

V is TRBV3-1 (or the pseudogene TRBV3-2) and J is TRBJ2-1; D not resolved. V was cut by 0 bases and J by 5 bases, with 23 bases left in between. Germline V lookup: CDR1 LGHDT, CDR2 YNNKEL (reference sequence). CDR3 length equals 19 residues. In DNA form, the CDR3 reads TGTGCCAGCAGCCAAGAGACTTCCCGCCGGTCTAGTCTCCACAATGAGCAGTTCTTC. It yields the protein CASSQETSRRSSLHNEQFF.

V gene TRBV2 combines with J gene TRBJ2-3; 12 bases are shared with TRBD2. J gave up 1 base and V 6 bases, and 5 bases lay outside the gene matches. Per germline, CDR1 SNHLY and CDR2 FYNNEI. The CDR3 extends over 16 amino acids. Here the CDR3 DNA reads TGTGCCAGCAGGGGGAGACTAGCGGGGGGCACAGATACGCAGTATTTT. Amino acids: CASRGRLAGGTDTQYF. Drawing the rest from reference TRBV2 and TRBJ2-3, the complete variable domain is EPEVTQTPSHQVTQMGQEVILRCVPISNHLYFYWYRQILGQKVEFLVSFYNNEISEKSEIFDDQFSVERPDGSNFTLKIRSTKLEDSAMYFCASRGRLAGGTDTQYFGPGTRLTVL.